The 12 T cell receptor beta chains given below trace back to one sample, sequenced in a study of T cell responses to AZD1222 COVID-19 vaccine. Clones were sequenced by immunoSEQ multiplex PCR, and TCRdb holds only the in-frame ones, with some missing. The profile shows 170,000 or so clones, 87% of them singletons. The specimen was peripheral blood, collected on day 0 of AZD1222 vaccination. These receptors all stem from an adult in good health.

The chain has TRBV5-8 and TRBJ2-7; weak D call: TRBD1 (5 bases). CDR3 length: 15 amino acids. V was cut by 0 bases and J by 6 bases, with 16 bases left in between. CDR1 and CDR2 (germline): SGHTS, YDEGEE. The CDR3 spells CASSLVSRVLSEQYF. The CDR3 DNA reads as TGTGCCAGCAGCTTGGTGAGCAGGGTCCTCTCCGAGCAGTACTTC.

V and J are TRBV19 and TRBJ2-2, with 14 bases identical to TRBD2. This CDR3 contains 20 residues. Unmatched junction bases numbered 13, after V lost 2 bases and J lost 5 bases. Germline V lookup: CDR1 LNHDA, CDR2 SQIVND (reference sequence). CDR3 sequence: CASSIMGLGLAGVRTGELFF. CDR3 nucleotides: TGTGCCAGTAGTATAATGGGTTTGGGACTAGCGGGAGTAAGGACCGGGGAGCTGTTTTTT. Using reference TRBV19 and TRBJ2-2 for the parts outside the CDR3, the full variable domain is DGGITQSPKYLFRKEGQNVTLSCEQNLNHDAMYWYRQDPGQGLRLIYYSQIVNDFQKGDIAEGYSVSREKKESFPLTVTSAQKNPTAFYLCASSIMGLGLAGVRTGELFFGEGSRLTVL.

This clone has just a few counts. The CDR3 region is CASSPPGTGKNTEAFF. CDR3 coding DNA: TGTGCCAGCAGCCCACCCGGGACAGGGAAAAACACTGAAGCTTTCTTT. V gene TRBV3-1 (or the pseudogene TRBV3-2) combines with J gene TRBJ1-1; the match to TRBD1 covers 9 bases. The length of the CDR3 is 16 residues. Trimming removed 4 bases from V and 2 bases from J; junction bases left unmatched: 8. Germline CDR1 reads LGHDT; CDR2 reads YNNKEL (reference sequence).

This sequence joins TRBV29-1 and TRBJ2-3, with 7 bases lining up with TRBD2. V gave up 3 bases and J gave up 3 bases; unmatched junction bases: 9. Germline V gives CDR1 SQVTM, CDR2 ANQGSEA. The CDR3 extends over 15 amino acids. Here the CDR3 DNA reads TGCAGCGTTGACACCCGGGAGGCCGGTACAGATACGCAGTATTTT. Its translation: CSVDTREAGTDTQYF.

This clone was seen just once. The chain uses TRBV2 and TRBJ1-5; D might be TRBD1 (6 bases). The CDR3 loop spans 15 amino acids. CDR1 and CDR2 (germline): SNHLY, FYNNEI. V was shortened by 6 bases and J by 2 bases, with 14 bases between the two germline ends. The CDR3 bases are TGTGCCAGCAGCATACAGGGTGGAGGCAATCAGCCCCAGCATTTT. It translates to CASSIQGGGNQPQHF.

The V gene is TRBV18, the J gene TRBJ1-2, with TRBD1 as a possible D gene (6 bases). Trimming took off 3 bases at V and 4 bases at J, with 9 bases between the two ends. Germline V gene sequence: CDR1 KGHSH, CDR2 LQKENI. The CDR3 is 13 amino acids. This CDR3 reads CASSPDRSYGYTF. The CDR3 coding sequence is TGTGCCAGCTCACCGGACAGATCCTATGGCTACACCTTC.

The rearrangement joins TRBV6-5 to TRBJ1-3; 7 bases fit TRBD1. This CDR3 spans 13 amino acids. Germline V lookup: CDR1 MNHEY, CDR2 SVGAGI. Trimming cost V 6 bases and J 2 bases; bases outside gene matches: 1. The CDR3 DNA follows: TGTGCCAGCAGGACAGGGACTGGAAACACCATATATTTT. This gives the protein CASRTGTGNTIYF.

This sequence joins TRBV6-4 and TRBJ2-2; the match to TRBD2 covers 10 bases. V dropped 4 bases and J dropped 3; count of bases not matched to a gene: 2. This CDR3 comprises 15 residues. Germline CDR1 and CDR2: MRHNA and SNTAGT. DNA of the CDR3: TGTGCCAGCAGTGCCCTAGCGGGAGACACCGGGGAGCTGTTTTTT. It encodes CASSALAGDTGELFF.

The V and J genes are TRBV4-1 and TRBJ1-1, with 7 positions matching TRBD1. The trim removed 2 bases at V and 5 bases at J, leaving 17 bases unmatched. The CDR3 extends over 18 amino acids. The germline V gene has CDR1 MGHRA and CDR2 YSYEKL. The CDR3 region is CASSQYALRAGGGTEAFF. The CDR3 DNA reads as TGCGCCAGCAGCCAATATGCTCTGAGGGCAGGGGGGGGTACTGAAGCTTTCTTT.

The chain couples TRBV18 to TRBJ1-2; D might be TRBD1 (6 bases). With 3 bases removed from V and 6 bases from J, the gap between germline ends came to 14 bases. The CDR3 is 14 residues long. Germline-derived CDR1 and CDR2 are KGHSH and LQKENI. The CDR3 region is CASSPRRAGDGYTF. DNA for the CDR3: TGTGCCAGCTCACCCAGGAGGGCAGGGGATGGCTACACCTTC.

The V and J genes are TRBV28 and TRBJ2-6; 7 nucleotides match TRBD1. Germline trimming cut 4 bases from V and 0 bases from J; bases unmatched to any gene: 9. Germline loops: CDR1 MDHEN, CDR2 SYDVKM. The CDR3 has 18 amino acids. The CDR3 loop is CASSSWDSPFSGANVLTF. CDR3 coding DNA: TGTGCCAGCAGTTCCTGGGACAGCCCCTTCTCTGGGGCCAACGTCCTGACTTTC.

J is TRBJ1-2 and V is TRBV28; no firm D call. This CDR3 region has 15 residues. Between the trimmed V and J ends, which lost 3 bases and 4 bases, there was a span of 15 bases. The germline V gene has CDR1 MDHEN and CDR2 SYDVKM. CDR3 loop: CASSLVPVKGYGYTF. The DNA for the CDR3 is TGTGCCAGCAGTTTGGTTCCAGTCAAGGGCTATGGCTACACCTTC.